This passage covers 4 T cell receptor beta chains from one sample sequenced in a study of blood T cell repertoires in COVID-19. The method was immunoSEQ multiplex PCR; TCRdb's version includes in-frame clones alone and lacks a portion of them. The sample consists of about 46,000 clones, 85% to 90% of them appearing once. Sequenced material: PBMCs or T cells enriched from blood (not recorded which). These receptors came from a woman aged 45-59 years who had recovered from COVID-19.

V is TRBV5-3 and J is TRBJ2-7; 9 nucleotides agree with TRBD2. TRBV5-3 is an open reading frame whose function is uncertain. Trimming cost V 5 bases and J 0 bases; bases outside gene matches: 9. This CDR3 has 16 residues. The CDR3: CARRETTSGPSYEQYF. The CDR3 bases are TGTGCCAGAAGAGAAACAACTAGCGGGCCCTCCTACGAGCAGTACTTC.

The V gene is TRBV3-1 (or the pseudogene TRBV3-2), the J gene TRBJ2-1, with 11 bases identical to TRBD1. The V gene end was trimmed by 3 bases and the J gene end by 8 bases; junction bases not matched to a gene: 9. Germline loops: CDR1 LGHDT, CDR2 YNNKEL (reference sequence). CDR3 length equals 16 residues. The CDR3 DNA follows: TGTGCCAGCAGCCACCTCCGGGACAGGGGGAGGGATGAGCAGTTCTTC. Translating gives CASSHLRDRGRDEQFF.

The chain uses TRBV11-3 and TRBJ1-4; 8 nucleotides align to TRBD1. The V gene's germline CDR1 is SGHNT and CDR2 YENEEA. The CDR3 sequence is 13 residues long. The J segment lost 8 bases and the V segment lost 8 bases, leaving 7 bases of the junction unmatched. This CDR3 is CASQGAGGEKLFF. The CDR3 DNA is TGTGCCAGCCAGGGGGCCGGCGGCGAAAAACTGTTTTTT.

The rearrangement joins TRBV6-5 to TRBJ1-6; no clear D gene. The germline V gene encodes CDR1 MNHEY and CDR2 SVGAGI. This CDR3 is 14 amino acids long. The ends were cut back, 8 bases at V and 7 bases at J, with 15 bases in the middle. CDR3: CASGREGLNSPLHF. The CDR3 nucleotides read TGTGCCAGCGGGAGGGAGGGTCTAAATTCACCCCTCCACTTT.